This T cell receptor beta chain was captured by sequencing in a study of shared clonotypes between healthy human individuals. Background on the study: Researchers assigned three CD4 naive, three CD4 memory, two CD8 naive and one CD8 memory plate to each donor.

V was cut by 7 bases and J by 4 bases, with 10 bases left in between. The germline V gene has CDR1 MNHNY and CDR2 SVGAGI (reference sequence). This CDR3 comprises 13 residues. As concerns this clone: Its antigen is not identified.

CD4+ cells yielded CD45RA+ naive and CD45RA-negative memory subsets. Study-level results: The represented genetic and exposure-history diversity was limited by the small number of donors.

Clones were read by immunoSEQ multiplex PCR, and TCRdb kept only the in-frame ones, dropping some. The sample carries 2 million to 3 million clones, 90% to 95% recorded once. This TCR derives from a man aged 18 to 35 in good health. Some clones in this sample may be carry-over from other donors' samples. Specimen: naive CD4+ T cells from PBMCs. Subset given: CD45RA+ positively selected. The chain combines TRBV6-6 with TRBJ2-2; D possibly corresponds to TRBD1 (6 bases). CDR3 in amino acids: CASTGQFTGELFF. Written as DNA, the CDR3 is TGTGCCAGCACCGGACAGTTCACCGGGGAGCTGTTTTTT.